The T cell receptor beta chain under discussion was sequenced for a study of cytomegalovirus exposure and HLA in healthy donors. This clone was seen just once. CDR1 and CDR2 (germline): SGHTA, FQGNSA. The CDR3 covers 16 residues. Trimming shortened V by 8 bases and J by 0 bases, and 14 bases separated the two germline ends. It was with 60 Vbeta and 13 Jbeta primers that the PCR ran. Authors' methods: In a later analysis, the count reached some 83 million unique TCR beta chains, with about 9.9 million shared. Assay: immunoSEQ multiplex PCR; the TCRdb copy retains only in-frame clones and omits some. V, J and clone size reflect that table, while D and trimming were determined from the DNA. The sample holds 170,000 or so clones, 83% seen once.

The receptor's source is a man between 45 and 60 years old in good health and CMV-seronegative. This sequence joins TRBV7-2 and TRBJ2-6; tentatively, D is TRBD1 (6 bases). Material: PBMCs. CDR3 amino acids: CASGGRAYSGANVLTF. The CDR3, as DNA: TGTGCCAGCGGGGGCAGGGCTTACTCTGGGGCCAACGTCCTGACTTTC.